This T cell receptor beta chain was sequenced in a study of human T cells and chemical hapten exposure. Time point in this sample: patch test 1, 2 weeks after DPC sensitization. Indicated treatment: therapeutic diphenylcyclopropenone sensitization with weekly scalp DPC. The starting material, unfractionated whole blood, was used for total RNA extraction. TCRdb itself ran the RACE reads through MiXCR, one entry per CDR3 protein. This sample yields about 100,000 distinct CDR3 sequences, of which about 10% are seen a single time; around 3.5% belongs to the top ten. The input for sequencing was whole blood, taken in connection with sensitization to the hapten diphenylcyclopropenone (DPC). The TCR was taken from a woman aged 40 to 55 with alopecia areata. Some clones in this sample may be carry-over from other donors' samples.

The CDR3 is CASSLLGSADTQYF. CDR3 in DNA: TGTGCCAGCAGCTTACTAGGGAGCGCAGATACGCAGTATTTT. The gene calls are TRBV7-8 and TRBJ2-3; possibly TRBD2 for D (5 bases). Trimming stripped 2 bases from V and 4 bases from J, with 10 bases between. CDR1 and CDR2 from the germline V gene are SGHVS and FQNEAQ. This CDR3 is built from 14 residues.